This entry lists 12 T cell receptor beta chains sequenced from one sample in a study of T cells in Graves' hyperthyroidism and ophthalmopathy. Authors of the study amplified TCR beta CDR3 regions from RNA transcripts. An initial round of RT-PCR targeting the TCR CDR3 relied on the HTBI primer set. One entry per CDR3 protein, called by TCRdb with MiXCR from the multiplex PCR reads. The sample has about 510,000 distinct CDR3 sequences; less than 15% are singletons. Sequenced material: blood. The receptors come from a woman aged 40 to 50 with Graves' hyperthyroidism.

This clonotype was seen only a few times. The rearrangement links TRBV6-1 to TRBJ2-7; the D gene is possibly TRBD1 (5 bases). V lost 5 bases and J lost 0, with 14 bases in between. The CDR3 covers 15 residues. Germline values: CDR1 MNHNS, CDR2 SASEGT. CDR3 DNA: TGTGCCAGCAGTCCCGACGAAACAGGCTCCTACGAGCAGTACTTC. Its translation is CASSPDETGSYEQYF.

The J gene is TRBJ1-1, the V gene TRBV29-1, with D possibly TRBD1 on 6 matching bases. CDR3 size: 14 residues. Looked up from germline, CDR1 is SQVTM and CDR2 is ANQGSEA. Trimming pared 5 bases from V and 1 base from J, leaving 14 bases between. The CDR3 reads CSVNNRERNTEAFF. DNA for the CDR3: TGCAGCGTTAATAACAGGGAGAGGAACACTGAAGCTTTCTTT. The entire variable domain, with the rest obtained from reference TRBV29-1 and TRBJ1-1, is as follows: SAVISQKPSRDICQRGTSLTIQCQVDSQVTMMFWYRQQPGQSLTLIATANQGSEATYESGFVIDKFPISRPNLTFSTLTVSNMSPEDSSIYLCSVNNRERNTEAFFGQGTRLTVV.

This clonotype was counted only a few times. The V gene is TRBV28, the J gene TRBJ1-1, with 9 bases fitting TRBD1. The V gene's germline CDR1 is MDHEN and CDR2 SYDVKM. The J segment lost 7 bases and the V segment lost 5 bases, leaving 8 bases of the junction unmatched. The CDR3 consists of 14 residues. The CDR3 DNA reads as TGTGCCAGCAGTGAGACAGGGGGGGGGAGTGAAGCTTTCTTT. Translating gives CASSETGGGSEAFF.

This clonotype was seen at least ten times. The chain links TRBV6-1 to TRBJ2-3, with 7 bases aligning to TRBD1. CDR1 and CDR2 from the germline V gene are MNHNS and SASEGT. Germline trimming cut 6 bases from V and 4 bases from J; bases unmatched to any gene: 7. This CDR3 spans 14 amino acids. The CDR3 region is CASSQGQSPDTQYF. CDR3 nucleotides: TGTGCCAGCAGCCAGGGACAGTCTCCAGATACGCAGTATTTT.

The chain has TRBV13 and TRBJ2-1; 12 nucleotides line up with TRBD1. The CDR3 consists of 14 residues. V lost 11 bases, J lost 8 bases, and 10 bases stayed unmatched. Germline CDR1 PRHDT, CDR2 FYEKMQ (reference sequence). The CDR3 nucleotides read TGTGCCTCGGGGACAGGGGGCGCGGGGGATGAGCAGTTCTTC. Translated: CASGTGGAGDEQFF.

This clonotype was seen at least ten times. This sequence joins TRBV2 and TRBJ2-5; 11 positions match TRBD2. CDR3 length: 16 residues. V dropped 3 bases and J dropped 5; count of bases not matched to a gene: 8. CDR1 SNHLY and CDR2 FYNNEI come from the germline V gene. The CDR3 sequence: CASSDRSGRASETQYF. The CDR3 DNA is TGTGCCAGCAGTGATCGTAGCGGGAGGGCCTCGGAGACCCAGTACTTC. Complete variable domain (other parts from reference TRBV2 and TRBJ2-5): EPEVTQTPSHQVTQMGQEVILRCVPISNHLYFYWYRQILGQKVEFLVSFYNNEISEKSEIFDDQFSVERPDGSNFTLKIRSTKLEDSAMYFCASSDRSGRASETQYFGPGTRLLVL.

The rearrangement joins TRBV4-2 to TRBJ2-7, with TRBD2 as a possible D gene (5 bases). The ends were cut back, 3 bases at V and 3 bases at J, with 9 bases in the middle. Germline-derived CDR1 and CDR2 are LGHNA and YNFKEQ. The CDR3 sequence is 13 residues long. The CDR3 coding sequence is TGTGCCAGCAGCCAGGACTTCCTCTACGAGCAGTACTTC. It translates to CASSQDFLYEQYF.

V and J are TRBV11-2 and TRBJ2-1; 12 bases line up with TRBD2. The germline V gene has CDR1 SGHAT and CDR2 FQNNGV. The CDR3 spans 18 residues. V shed 3 bases and J 1 base; nucleotides not matched to a gene: 7. The CDR3 spells CASSLRASGGASYNEQFF. In DNA form, the CDR3 reads TGTGCCAGCAGCTTGAGGGCTAGCGGGGGGGCATCCTACAATGAGCAGTTCTTC.

This clonotype was seen more than once but under ten times. The rearrangement uses TRBV27 and TRBJ1-6; D is perhaps TRBD1 (5 bases). Germline V gene lookup returns CDR1 MNHEY and CDR2 SMNVEV (reference sequence). The CDR3 contains 16 residues. Trimming left V 0 bases short and J 9 bases short, with 15 bases between. CDR3 amino acids: CASSLSSGNGGSPLHF. The CDR3 DNA reads as TGTGCCAGCAGTTTATCTTCGGGGAATGGGGGTTCACCCCTCCACTTT.

V and J are TRBV15 and TRBJ2-3; 9 nucleotides match TRBD1. Germline loops: CDR1 LNHNV, CDR2 YYDKDF (reference sequence). CDR3 length equals 16 residues. V was pared by 0 bases and J by 3 bases, with 4 bases of the junction left unmatched. The CDR3 nucleotides are TGTGCCACCAGCAGAGAAACAGGGGGCCTTACAGATACGCAGTATTTT. Its translation: CATSRETGGLTDTQYF.

A few counts support this clonotype. This chain links TRBV9 with TRBJ2-3; 14 nucleotides line up with TRBD2. This CDR3 contains 20 residues. CDR1 is SGDLS, CDR2 YYNGEE, per germline. Trimming removed 0 bases from V and 2 bases from J; junction bases left unmatched: 11. The CDR3 region has the DNA TGTGCCAGCAGCGTAGCTACCGGGACTAGCGGGAGTGGTGTCACAGATACGCAGTATTTT. Translating it yields CASSVATGTSGSGVTDTQYF. The entire variable domain, with the rest obtained from reference TRBV9 and TRBJ2-3, is as follows: DSGVTQTPKHLITATGQRVTLRCSPRSGDLSVYWYQQSLDQGLQFLIQYYNGEERAKGNILERFSAQQFPDLHSELNLSSLELGDSALYFCASSVATGTSGSGVTDTQYFGPGTRLTVL.

The chain employs TRBV20-1 and TRBJ2-5; 7 nucleotides align to TRBD2. This CDR3 contains 12 residues. The V and J ends lost 6 bases and 5 bases, in that order; junction bases with no gene match: 6. Germline V gene data show CDR1 as DFQATT and CDR2 as SNEGSKA (reference sequence). This CDR3 is CSARAGMETQYF. The DNA of the CDR3 is TGCAGTGCCCGAGCGGGAATGGAGACCCAGTACTTC.